This T cell receptor (beta chain) was recovered during a study of high-grade serous ovarian cancer treatment subgroups. This clone was seen once. The tumor samples were collected prior to definitive surgery or chemotherapy. Repertoires were generated with immunoSEQ multiplex PCR, while TCRdb's copy carries only in-frame clones and drops some. The table lists around 30,000 clones, around 84% of them singletons, with roughly 2% in the top ten. The sequence was collected from a human donor with high-grade serous ovarian cancer. Material: tumor tissue.

The CDR3 nucleotides are TGTGCCAGCAGCGTCGGACTAGCGGAACGGGATACGCAGTATTTT. Translating it yields CASSVGLAERDTQYF. The chain joins TRBV9 to TRBJ2-3; 10 nucleotides align to TRBD2. The CDR3 length is 15 residues. The V gene's germline CDR1 is SGDLS and CDR2 YYNGEE. After removal of 2 bases from V and 6 bases from J, the junction contained 6 bases not matched to a gene.